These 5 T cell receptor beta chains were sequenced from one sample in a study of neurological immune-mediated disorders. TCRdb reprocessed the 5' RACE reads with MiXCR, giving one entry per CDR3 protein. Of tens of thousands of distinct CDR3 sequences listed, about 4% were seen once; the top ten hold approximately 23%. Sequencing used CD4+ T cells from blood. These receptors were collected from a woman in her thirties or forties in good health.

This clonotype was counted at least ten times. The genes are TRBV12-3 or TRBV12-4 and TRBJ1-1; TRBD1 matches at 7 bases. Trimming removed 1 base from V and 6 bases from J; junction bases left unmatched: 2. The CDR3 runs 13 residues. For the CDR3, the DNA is TGTGCCAGCAGTTTAGAGGGGGCTGCTGAAGCTTTCTTT. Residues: CASSLEGAAEAFF.

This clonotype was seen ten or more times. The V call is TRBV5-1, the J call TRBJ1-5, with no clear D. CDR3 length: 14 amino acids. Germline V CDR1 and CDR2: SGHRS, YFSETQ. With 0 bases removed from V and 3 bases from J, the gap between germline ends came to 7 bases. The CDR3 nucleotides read TGCGCCAGCAGCTTGGGCCAGCCCAATCAGCCCCAGCATTTT. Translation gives CASSLGQPNQPQHF.

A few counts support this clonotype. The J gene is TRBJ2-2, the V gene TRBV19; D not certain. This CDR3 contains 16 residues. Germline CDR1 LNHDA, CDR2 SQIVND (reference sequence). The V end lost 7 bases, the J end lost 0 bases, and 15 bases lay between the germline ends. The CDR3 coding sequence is TGTGCCAGTACTCCCCTAGGTGGGTCGAACACCGGGGAGCTGTTTTTT. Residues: CASTPLGGSNTGELFF.

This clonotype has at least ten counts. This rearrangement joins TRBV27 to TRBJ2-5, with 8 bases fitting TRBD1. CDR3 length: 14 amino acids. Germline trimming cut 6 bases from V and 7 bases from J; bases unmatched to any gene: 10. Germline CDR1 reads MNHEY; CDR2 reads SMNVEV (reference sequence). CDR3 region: CASSTDRGFGTQYF. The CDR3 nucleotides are TGTGCCAGCAGCACCGACAGGGGCTTTGGGACCCAGTACTTC.

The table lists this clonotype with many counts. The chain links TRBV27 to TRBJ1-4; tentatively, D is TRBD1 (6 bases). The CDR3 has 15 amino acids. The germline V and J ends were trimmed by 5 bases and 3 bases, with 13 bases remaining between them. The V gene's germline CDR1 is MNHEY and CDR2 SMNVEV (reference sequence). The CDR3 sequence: CASSRRDTSNEKLFF. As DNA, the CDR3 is TGTGCCAGCAGTAGGCGGGACACTTCTAATGAAAAACTGTTTTTT.